One T cell receptor (beta chain) is described in this entry. The data were obtained in a study of blood T cell repertoires in COVID-19. Trimming cost V 2 bases and J 7 bases, with 13 bases left between them. This CDR3 comprises 13 residues. Germline lookup yields CDR1 SGDLS and CDR2 YYNGEE. The protocol was immunoSEQ multiplex PCR, while the TCRdb copy is restricted to in-frame clones and leaves out a portion. The sample lists 200,000 to 300,000 clones, roughly 88% occurring once. The sample taken for sequencing was PBMCs or T cells enriched from blood (not recorded which). The sequence was collected from a middle-aged woman with acute COVID-19. The chain combines TRBV9 with TRBJ2-7; TRBD1 is a possible D gene (6 bases). The CDR3 region is CASSVSGAGEQYF. The CDR3 region has the DNA TGTGCCAGCAGCGTGTCAGGGGCGGGTGAGCAGTACTTC.